This is a list of T cell receptor beta chains from one sample in a study of T-cell memory formation after mild COVID-19. Each CDR3 protein gets one entry after TCRdb re-called the 5' RACE reads with MiXCR. Among about 440,000 distinct CDR3 sequences listed, roughly 20% were seen once. The sample was PBMCs or a T cell subset sorted from them (not recorded which). These receptors were taken from an adult woman who had mild COVID-19 (a few samples of this study predate the infection). Cell type and time point are not known. Each CDR3 is given with its conserved first and last residue. The order of the fields is D gene, clone size, J gene, V gene, CDR3 protein, CDR3 DNA. A D gene is named only where the DNA matches it firmly. Expanded clones are given a class, and other clones once, few, many or no size at all.

>.|.|TRBJ2-7|TRBV12-5
CASGKTVYEQYF
TGTGCTAGTGGAAAGACAGTCTACGAGCAGTACTTC
>.|.|TRBJ1-1|TRBV6-1
CASSAVRVTTEAFF
TGTGCCAGCAGCGCAGTAAGGGTGACGACTGAAGCTTTCTTT
>.|.|TRBJ1-2|TRBV12-3/TRBV12-4
CASSRAPEVPNYGYTF
TGTGCCAGCAGTCGAGCCCCGGAGGTCCCTAACTATGGCTACACCTTC
>TRBD2|.|TRBJ2-5|TRBV25-1
CASSPSSGGQETQYF
TGTGCCAGCAGCCCCTCCAGCGGGGGACAAGAGACCCAGTACTTC
>.|few|TRBJ1-2|TRBV7-2
CASSLARARTYGYTF
TGTGCCAGCAGCTTAGCCAGGGCCCGGACCTATGGCTACACCTTC
>.|.|TRBJ2-1|TRBV12-3/TRBV12-4
CASSWGVVWGSYDEQFF
TGTGCCAGCAGTTGGGGGGTCGTCTGGGGCTCCTACGATGAGCAGTTCTTC
>.|few|TRBJ2-3|TRBV7-9
CASSLVGEFTDTQYF
TGTGCCAGCAGCTTGGTTGGGGAATTCACAGATACGCAGTATTTT
>TRBD2|.|TRBJ2-5|TRBV6-2/TRBV6-3
CASNALAGGPPGETQYF
TGTGCCAGCAACGCACTAGCGGGAGGCCCTCCGGGTGAGACCCAGTACTTC
>TRBD2|.|TRBJ2-3|TRBV15
CATSRGGGAISDTQYF
TGTGCCACCAGCAGGGGCGGGGGGGCCATCTCAGATACGCAGTATTTT
>.|.|TRBJ2-3|TRBV20-1
CSAHSRAGTDTQYF
TGCAGTGCGCACTCGCGGGCCGGCACAGATACGCAGTATTTT
>.|few|TRBJ2-5|TRBV7-8
CASSSGDGGWKTQYF
TGTGCCAGCAGCTCCGGGGACGGGGGTTGGAAGACCCAGTACTTC
>.|few|TRBJ2-1|TRBV20-1
CSWGRSSYNEQFF
TGCAGCTGGGGCAGAAGCTCCTACAATGAGCAGTTCTTC
>TRBD1|few|TRBJ2-7|TRBV4-3
CASSQPGQGAEEQYF
TGCGCCAGCAGCCAACCGGGACAGGGGGCTGAAGAGCAGTACTTC
>.|few|TRBJ2-1|TRBV6-1
CASTLDQDPYNEQFF
TGTGCCAGCACCCTAGATCAGGATCCATACAATGAGCAGTTCTTC
>TRBD1|.|TRBJ1-3|TRBV13
CASSLGQAGNTIYF
TGTGCCAGCAGCTTGGGACAGGCTGGAAACACCATATATTTT
>.|few|TRBJ2-2|TRBV9
CASSSPPAGELFF
TGTGCCAGCAGCTCCCCTCCAGCCGGGGAGCTGTTTTTT
>.|.|TRBJ2-1|TRBV6-2/TRBV6-3
CASSWTAHNEQFF
TGTGCCAGCAGTTGGACAGCGCACAATGAGCAGTTCTTC
>.|few|TRBJ1-1|TRBV18
CASSPPMAGSKEAFF
TGTGCCAGCTCACCACCGATGGCAGGGTCCAAAGAAGCTTTCTTT
>.|few|TRBJ2-7|TRBV20-1
CSARDRVNSYEQYF
TGCAGTGCTAGAGATCGGGTCAACAGCTACGAGCAGTACTTC
>.|.|TRBJ2-1|TRBV5-1
CASSLGIGVNEQFF
TGCGCCAGCAGCTTGGGGATTGGGGTCAATGAGCAGTTCTTC
>.|.|TRBJ1-2|TRBV18
CASSPGTEAVF
TGTGCCAGCTCGCCCGGGACGGAGGCAGTCTTC
>TRBD2|.|TRBJ2-1|TRBV7-6
CASSLAATSGGASNEQFF
TGTGCCAGCAGCTTAGCGGCGACTAGCGGGGGGGCTTCCAATGAGCAGTTCTTC
>TRBD2|.|TRBJ2-7|TRBV5-1
CASSKTSGSNYEQYF
TGCGCCAGCAGCAAAACTAGCGGGAGTAACTACGAGCAGTACTTC
>.|.|TRBJ2-4|TRBV12-3/TRBV12-4
CASSLRDLAKNIQYF
TGTGCCAGCAGTTTACGGGACCTAGCCAAAAACATTCAGTACTTC
>.|.|TRBJ2-3|TRBV15
CATSRESGITDTQYF
TGTGCCACCAGCAGAGAGTCGGGGATCACAGATACGCAGTATTTT
>TRBD2|.|TRBJ2-2|TRBV7-6
CASSFSGAGELFF
TGTGCCAGCAGCTTTAGCGGGGCCGGGGAGCTGTTTTTT
>TRBD1|.|TRBJ2-7|TRBV29-1
CSVETGTGDSYEQYF
TGCAGCGTTGAAACCGGGACAGGGGATTCCTACGAGCAGTACTTC
>.|many|TRBJ2-5|TRBV25-1
CASSLQVGVGETQYF
TGTGCCAGCAGTCTCCAAGTGGGGGTCGGAGAGACCCAGTACTTC
>.|many|TRBJ2-5|TRBV6-5
CASRPNTQETQYF
TGTGCCAGCAGACCAAACACCCAAGAGACCCAGTACTTC
>.|.|TRBJ2-7|TRBV4-1
CASSQEGTYEQYF
TGCGCCAGCAGCCAAGAGGGGACCTACGAGCAGTACTTC
>.|few|TRBJ1-2|TRBV6-5
CASVKVKDYGYTF
TGTGCCAGCGTAAAAGTCAAGGACTATGGCTACACCTTC
>.|once|TRBJ1-2|TRBV7-8
CASSLGVGLNYGYTF
TGTGCCAGCAGCTTAGGGGTAGGCCTTAACTATGGCTACACCTTC
>.|.|TRBJ2-5|TRBV7-8
CASSSRFGQETQYF
TGTGCCAGCAGCTCCAGGTTCGGACAAGAGACCCAGTACTTC
>.|few|TRBJ2-1|TRBV7-2
CASSLDRGQYNEQFF
TGTGCCAGCAGCTTAGATCGCGGGCAGTACAATGAGCAGTTCTTC
>TRBD1|few|TRBJ2-7|TRBV12-3/TRBV12-4
CASNRQGAGDEQYF
TGTGCCAGCAATCGACAGGGGGCGGGAGACGAGCAGTACTTC
>TRBD1|.|TRBJ2-2|TRBV7-6
CASSLEGQGAGELFF
TGTGCCAGCAGCTTAGAGGGACAGGGGGCCGGGGAGCTGTTTTTT
>TRBD1|.|TRBJ1-2|TRBV7-9
CASSSDEGARANYGYTF
TGTGCCAGCAGCTCCGATGAGGGGGCAAGAGCTAACTATGGCTACACCTTC
>TRBD2|few|TRBJ2-3|TRBV29-1
CSGTSGRENTDTQYF
TGCTCCGGGACTAGCGGGAGGGAAAACACAGATACGCAGTATTTT
>TRBD1|few|TRBJ2-1|TRBV11-2
CASSLDGWTGRYNEQFF
TGTGCCAGCAGCTTAGACGGGTGGACAGGGCGCTACAATGAGCAGTTCTTC
>TRBD1|few|TRBJ2-4|TRBV6-5
CASSNPSQGGRVKNIQYF
TGTGCCAGCAGTAACCCATCACAGGGGGGTAGAGTGAAAAACATTCAGTACTTC
>.|few|TRBJ2-3|TRBV20-1
CSARVWGPTDTQYF
TGCAGTGCTAGAGTGTGGGGGCCGACAGATACGCAGTATTTT
>TRBD1|many|TRBJ1-1|TRBV4-1
CASSQIPMTGTANTEAFF
TGCGCCAGCAGCCAAATCCCTATGACCGGGACAGCAAACACTGAAGCTTTCTTT
>.|few|TRBJ2-3|TRBV29-1
CSVEAAGQLTDTQYF
TGCAGCGTTGAAGCAGCGGGACAGTTAACAGATACGCAGTATTTT
>.|.|TRBJ2-7|TRBV20-1
CSARDLEASYEQYF
TGCAGTGCTAGAGATTTGGAGGCCTCCTACGAGCAGTACTTC
>.|few|TRBJ2-3|TRBV24-1
CATSDWEGVGDTQYF
TGTGCCACCAGTGATTGGGAGGGGGTCGGAGATACGCAGTATTTT
>.|.|TRBJ2-3|TRBV12-3/TRBV12-4
CASSLAQKDFHTQYF
TGTGCCAGCAGTTTAGCACAGAAGGATTTCCATACGCAGTATTTT
>TRBD2|few|TRBJ2-5|TRBV7-6
CASSYQLAGGQTQYF
TGTGCCAGCAGCTACCAGCTAGCGGGGGGACAGACCCAGTACTTC